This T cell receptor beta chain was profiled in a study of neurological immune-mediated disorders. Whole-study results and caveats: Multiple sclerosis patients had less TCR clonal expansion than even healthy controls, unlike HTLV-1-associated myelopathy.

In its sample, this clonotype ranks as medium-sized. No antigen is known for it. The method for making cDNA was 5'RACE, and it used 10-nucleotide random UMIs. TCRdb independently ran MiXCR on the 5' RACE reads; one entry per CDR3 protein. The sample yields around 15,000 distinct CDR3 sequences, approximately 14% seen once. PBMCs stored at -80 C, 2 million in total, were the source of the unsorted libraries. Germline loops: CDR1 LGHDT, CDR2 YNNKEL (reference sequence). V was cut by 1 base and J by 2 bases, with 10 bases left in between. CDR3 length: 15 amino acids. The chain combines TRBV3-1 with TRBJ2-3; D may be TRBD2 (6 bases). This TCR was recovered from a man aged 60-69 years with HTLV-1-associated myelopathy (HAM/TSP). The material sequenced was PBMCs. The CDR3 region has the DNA TGTGCCAGCAGCCAAGTCGCGGGGTACACAGATACGCAGTATTTT. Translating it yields CASSQVAGYTDTQYF.